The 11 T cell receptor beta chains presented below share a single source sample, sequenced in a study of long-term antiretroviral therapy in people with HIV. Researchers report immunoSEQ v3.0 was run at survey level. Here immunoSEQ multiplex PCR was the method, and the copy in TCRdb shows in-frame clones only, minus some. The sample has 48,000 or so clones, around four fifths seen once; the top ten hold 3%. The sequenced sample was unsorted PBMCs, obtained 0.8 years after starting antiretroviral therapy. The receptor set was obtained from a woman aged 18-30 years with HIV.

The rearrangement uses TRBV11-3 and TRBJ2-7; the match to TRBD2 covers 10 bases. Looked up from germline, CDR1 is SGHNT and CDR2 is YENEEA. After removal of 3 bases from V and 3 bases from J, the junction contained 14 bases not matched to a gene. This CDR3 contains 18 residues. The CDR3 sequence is CASSFPRASGRRIYEQYF. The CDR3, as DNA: TGTGCCAGCAGCTTCCCGAGGGCTAGCGGGAGAAGAATCTACGAGCAGTACTTC. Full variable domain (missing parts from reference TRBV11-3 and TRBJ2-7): EAGVVQSPRYKIIEKKQPVAFWCNPISGHNTLYWYLQNLGQGPELLIRYENEEAVDDSQLPKDRFSAERLKGVDSTLKIQPAELGDSAVYLCASSFPRASGRRIYEQYFGPGTRLTVT.

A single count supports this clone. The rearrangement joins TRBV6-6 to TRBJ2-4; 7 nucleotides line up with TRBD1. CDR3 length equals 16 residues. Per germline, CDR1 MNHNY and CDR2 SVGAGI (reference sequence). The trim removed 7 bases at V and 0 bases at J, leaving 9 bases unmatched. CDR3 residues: CASTIDREIAKNIQYF. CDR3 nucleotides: TGTGCCAGCACCATAGACAGGGAAATAGCCAAAAACATTCAGTACTTC.

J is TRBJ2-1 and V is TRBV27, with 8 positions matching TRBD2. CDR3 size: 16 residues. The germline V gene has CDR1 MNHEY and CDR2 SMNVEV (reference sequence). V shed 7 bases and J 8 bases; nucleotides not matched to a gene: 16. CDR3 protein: CASIEIPGLASHEQFF. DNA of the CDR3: TGTGCCAGCATCGAGATTCCTGGACTAGCCTCCCATGAGCAGTTCTTC.

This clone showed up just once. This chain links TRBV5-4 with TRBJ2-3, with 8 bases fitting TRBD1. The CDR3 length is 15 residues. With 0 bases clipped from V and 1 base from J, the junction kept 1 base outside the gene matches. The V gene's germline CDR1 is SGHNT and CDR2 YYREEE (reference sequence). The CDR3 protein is CASSLDRGGTDTQYF. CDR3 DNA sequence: TGTGCCAGCAGCTTGGACAGGGGGGGCACAGATACGCAGTATTTT.

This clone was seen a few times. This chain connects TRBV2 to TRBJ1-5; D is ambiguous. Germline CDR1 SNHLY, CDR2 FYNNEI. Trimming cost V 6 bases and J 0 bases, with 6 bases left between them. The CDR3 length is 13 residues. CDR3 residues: CASREGSNQPQHF. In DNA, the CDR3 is TGTGCCAGCAGAGAGGGTAGCAATCAGCCCCAGCATTTT.

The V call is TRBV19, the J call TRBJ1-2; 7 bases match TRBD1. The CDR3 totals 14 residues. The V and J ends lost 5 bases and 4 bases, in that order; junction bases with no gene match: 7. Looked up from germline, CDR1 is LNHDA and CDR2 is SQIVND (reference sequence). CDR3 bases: TGTGCCAGTAGTGAGGGGGCGCGGGTCTATGGCTACACCTTC. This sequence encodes CASSEGARVYGYTF.

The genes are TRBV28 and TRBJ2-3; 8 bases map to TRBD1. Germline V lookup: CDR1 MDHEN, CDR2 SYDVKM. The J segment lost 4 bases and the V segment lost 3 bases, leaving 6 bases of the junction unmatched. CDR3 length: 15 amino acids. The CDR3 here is CASSFGTGVSDTQYF. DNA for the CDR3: TGTGCCAGCAGTTTTGGGACAGGTGTTTCAGATACGCAGTATTTT. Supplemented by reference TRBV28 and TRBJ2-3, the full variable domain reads DVKVTQSSRYLVKRTGEKVFLECVQDMDHENMFWYRQDPGLGLRLIYFSYDVKMKEKGDIPEGYSVSREKKERFSLILESASTNQTSMYLCASSFGTGVSDTQYFGPGTRLTVL.

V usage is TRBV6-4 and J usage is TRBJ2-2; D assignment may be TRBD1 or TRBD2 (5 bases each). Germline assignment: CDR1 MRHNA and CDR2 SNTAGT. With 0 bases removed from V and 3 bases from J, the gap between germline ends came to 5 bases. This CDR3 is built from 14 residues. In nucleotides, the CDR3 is TGTGCCAGCAGTGACTCGGGGGACACCGGGGAGCTGTTTTTT. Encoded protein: CASSDSGDTGELFF.

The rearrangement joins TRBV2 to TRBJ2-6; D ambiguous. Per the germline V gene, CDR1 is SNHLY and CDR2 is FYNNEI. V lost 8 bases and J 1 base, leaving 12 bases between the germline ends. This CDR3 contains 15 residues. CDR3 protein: CASSRTLSGANVLTF. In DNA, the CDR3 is TGTGCCAGCTCACGTACCTTGTCTGGGGCCAACGTCCTGACTTTC.

This CDR3 is CASSLGEETQYF. The CDR3 nucleotides read TGTGCCAGCAGCTTGGGAGAAGAGACCCAGTACTTC. The V gene is TRBV5-6, the J gene TRBJ2-5; D unclear. This CDR3 is 12 amino acids long. Per the germline V gene, CDR1 is SGHDT and CDR2 is YYEEEE. The V gene lost 0 bases and the J gene lost 3 bases, with 3 bases spanning the gap. Combining the CDR3 with reference TRBV5-6 and TRBJ2-5 gives the whole variable domain DAGVTQSPTHLIKTRGQQVTLRCSPKSGHDTVSWYQQALGQGPQFIFQYYEEEERQRGNFPDRFSGHQFPNYSSELNVNALLLGDSALYLCASSLGEETQYFGPGTRLLVL.

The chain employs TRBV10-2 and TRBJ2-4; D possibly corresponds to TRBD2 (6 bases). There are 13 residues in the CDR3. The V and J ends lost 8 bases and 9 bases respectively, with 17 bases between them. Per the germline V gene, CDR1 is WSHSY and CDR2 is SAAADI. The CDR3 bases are TGCGCCAGCTGTCATGGGGAGGCCTGCATTCAGTACTTC. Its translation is CASCHGEACIQYF.